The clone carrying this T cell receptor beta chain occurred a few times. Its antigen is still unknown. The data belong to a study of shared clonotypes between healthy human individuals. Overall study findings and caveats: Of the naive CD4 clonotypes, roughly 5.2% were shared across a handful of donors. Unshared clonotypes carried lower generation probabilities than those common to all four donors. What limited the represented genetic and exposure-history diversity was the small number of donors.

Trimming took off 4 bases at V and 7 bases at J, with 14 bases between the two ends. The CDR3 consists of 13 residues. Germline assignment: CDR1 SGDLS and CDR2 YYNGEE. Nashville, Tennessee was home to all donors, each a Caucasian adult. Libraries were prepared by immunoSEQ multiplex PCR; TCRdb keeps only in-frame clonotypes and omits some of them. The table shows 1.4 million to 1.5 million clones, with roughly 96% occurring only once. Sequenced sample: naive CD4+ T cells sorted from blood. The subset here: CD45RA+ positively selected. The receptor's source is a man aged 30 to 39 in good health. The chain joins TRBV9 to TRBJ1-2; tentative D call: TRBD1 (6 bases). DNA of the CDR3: TGTGCCAGCAGCCTCCAGGGGTTAGGTGGCTACACCTTC. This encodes CASSLQGLGGYTF.